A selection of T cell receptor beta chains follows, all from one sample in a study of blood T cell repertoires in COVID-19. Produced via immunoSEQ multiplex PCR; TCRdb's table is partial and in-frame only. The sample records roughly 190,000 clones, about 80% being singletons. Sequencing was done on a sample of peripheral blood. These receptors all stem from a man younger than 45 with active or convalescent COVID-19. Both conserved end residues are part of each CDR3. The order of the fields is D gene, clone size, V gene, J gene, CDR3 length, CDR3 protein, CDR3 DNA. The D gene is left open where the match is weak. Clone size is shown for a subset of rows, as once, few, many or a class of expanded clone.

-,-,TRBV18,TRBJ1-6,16,CASSPPGGSYNSPLHF,TGTGCCAGCTCACCACCCGGGGGCTCCTATAATTCACCCCTCCACTTT
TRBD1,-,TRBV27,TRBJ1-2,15,CASSSGGAANYGYTF,TGTGCCAGCAGTTCAGGGGGCGCCGCTAACTATGGCTACACCTTC
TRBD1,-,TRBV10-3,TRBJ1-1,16,CAIRSRDRGEGTEAFF,TGTGCCATCAGGTCCCGGGACAGGGGGGAGGGCACTGAAGCTTTCTTT
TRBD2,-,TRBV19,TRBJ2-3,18,CASSPWTSGGVFTDTQYF,TGTGCCAGTAGTCCCTGGACTAGCGGGGGAGTTTTCACAGATACGCAGTATTTT
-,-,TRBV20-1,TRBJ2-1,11,CSRPGNNEQFF,TGCAGCCGGCCGGGGAACAATGAGCAGTTCTTC
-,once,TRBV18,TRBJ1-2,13,CASSPSRDYGYTF,TGTGCCAGCTCACCCTCCCGTGACTATGGCTACACCTTC
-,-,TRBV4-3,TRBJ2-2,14,CASSQRARGGELFF,TGCGCCAGCAGCCAGAGGGCTCGGGGCGGGGAGCTGTTTTTT
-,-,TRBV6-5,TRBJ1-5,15,CASSYSRGSGQPQHF,TGTGCCAGCAGTTACTCGAGGGGGAGCGGCCAGCCCCAGCATTTT
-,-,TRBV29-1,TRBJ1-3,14,CSVEPGDSGNTIYF,TGCAGCGTTGAACCCGGGGACTCTGGAAACACCATATATTTT
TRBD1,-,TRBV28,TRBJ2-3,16,CASSLRGQGRRDTQYF,TGTGCCAGCAGTTTGAGGGGACAGGGACGACGGGATACGCAGTATTTT
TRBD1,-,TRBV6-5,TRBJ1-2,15,CASSPGTVNSYGYTF,TGTGCCAGCAGCCCCGGGACAGTAAATTCCTATGGCTACACCTTC
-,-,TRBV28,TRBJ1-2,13,CASSLGRSYGYTF,TGTGCCAGCAGTTTAGGGAGAAGCTATGGCTACACCTTC
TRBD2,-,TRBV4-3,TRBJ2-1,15,CASSQAAGGSDEQFF,TGCGCCAGCAGCCAAGCTGCGGGAGGCAGTGATGAGCAGTTCTTC